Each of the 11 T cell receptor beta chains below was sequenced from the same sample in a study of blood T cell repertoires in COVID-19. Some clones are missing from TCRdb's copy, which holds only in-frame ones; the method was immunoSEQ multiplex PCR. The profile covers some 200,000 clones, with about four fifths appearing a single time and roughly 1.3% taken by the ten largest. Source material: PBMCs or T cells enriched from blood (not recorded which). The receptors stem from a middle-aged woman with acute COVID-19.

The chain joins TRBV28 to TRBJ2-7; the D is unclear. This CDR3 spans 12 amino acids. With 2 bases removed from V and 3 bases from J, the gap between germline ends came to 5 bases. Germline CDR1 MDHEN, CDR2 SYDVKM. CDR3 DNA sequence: TGTGCCAGCAGTTTACGAGACTACGAGCAGTACTTC. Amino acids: CASSLRDYEQYF.

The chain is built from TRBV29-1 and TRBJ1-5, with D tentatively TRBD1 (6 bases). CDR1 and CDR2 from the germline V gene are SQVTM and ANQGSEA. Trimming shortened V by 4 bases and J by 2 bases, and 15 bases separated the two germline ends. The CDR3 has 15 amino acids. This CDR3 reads CSVVQGEYGNQPQHF. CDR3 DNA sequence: TGCAGCGTTGTACAGGGCGAGTATGGCAATCAGCCCCAGCATTTT.

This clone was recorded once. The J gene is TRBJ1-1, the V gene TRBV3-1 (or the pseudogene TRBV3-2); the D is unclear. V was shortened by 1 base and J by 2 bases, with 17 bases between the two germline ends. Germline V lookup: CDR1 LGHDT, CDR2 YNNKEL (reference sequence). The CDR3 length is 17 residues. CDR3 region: CASSQGAVRHTNTEAFF. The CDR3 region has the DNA TGTGCCAGCAGCCAAGGGGCAGTTCGGCATACCAACACTGAAGCTTTCTTT.

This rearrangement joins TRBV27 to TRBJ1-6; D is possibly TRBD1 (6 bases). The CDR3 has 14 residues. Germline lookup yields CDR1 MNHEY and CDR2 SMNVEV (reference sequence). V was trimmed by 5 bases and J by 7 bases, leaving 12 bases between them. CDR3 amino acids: CASSPGQINSPLHF. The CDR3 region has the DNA TGTGCCAGCAGTCCAGGACAGATAAATTCACCCCTCCACTTT.

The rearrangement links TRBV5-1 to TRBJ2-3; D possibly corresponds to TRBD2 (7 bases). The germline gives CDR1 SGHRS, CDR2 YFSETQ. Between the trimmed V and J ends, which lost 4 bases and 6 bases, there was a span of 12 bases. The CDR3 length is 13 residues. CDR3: CASSQGGGDTQYF. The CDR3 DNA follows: TGCGCCAGCAGCCAAGGGGGAGGGGATACGCAGTATTTT.

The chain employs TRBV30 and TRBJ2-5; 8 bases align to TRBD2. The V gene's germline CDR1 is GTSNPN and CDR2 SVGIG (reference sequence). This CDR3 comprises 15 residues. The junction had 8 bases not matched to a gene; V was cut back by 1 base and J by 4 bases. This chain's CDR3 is CAWSGGSGSRETQYF. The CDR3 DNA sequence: TGTGCCTGGAGTGGCGGGAGCGGGAGTAGAGAGACCCAGTACTTC.

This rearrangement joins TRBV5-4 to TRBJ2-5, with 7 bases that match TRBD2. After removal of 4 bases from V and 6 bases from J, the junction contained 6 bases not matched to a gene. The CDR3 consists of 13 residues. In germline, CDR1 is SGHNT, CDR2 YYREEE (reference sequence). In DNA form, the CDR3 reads TGTGCCAGCAGCAATGGGGGGGGACAGACCCAGTACTTC. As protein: CASSNGGGQTQYF.

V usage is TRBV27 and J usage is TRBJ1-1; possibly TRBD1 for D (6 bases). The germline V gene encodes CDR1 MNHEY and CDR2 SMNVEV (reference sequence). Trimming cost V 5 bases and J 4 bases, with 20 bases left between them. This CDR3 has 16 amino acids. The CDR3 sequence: CASSTRTVKGSTEAFF. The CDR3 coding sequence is TGTGCCAGCAGTACGCGGACAGTTAAAGGCAGCACTGAAGCTTTCTTT.

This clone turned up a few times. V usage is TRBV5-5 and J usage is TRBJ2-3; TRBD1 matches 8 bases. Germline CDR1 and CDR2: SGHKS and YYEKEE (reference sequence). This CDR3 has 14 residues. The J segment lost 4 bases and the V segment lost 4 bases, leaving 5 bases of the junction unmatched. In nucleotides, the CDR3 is TGTGCCAGCAGCCTAGGACAGGGCCCAGATACGCAGTATTTT. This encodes CASSLGQGPDTQYF.

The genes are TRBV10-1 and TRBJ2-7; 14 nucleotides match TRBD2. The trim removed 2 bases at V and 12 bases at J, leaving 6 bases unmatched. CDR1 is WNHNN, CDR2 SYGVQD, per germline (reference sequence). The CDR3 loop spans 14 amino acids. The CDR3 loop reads CASSESGLAGGLYF. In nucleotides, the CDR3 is TGCGCCAGCAGTGAGAGTGGACTAGCGGGAGGTCTGTACTTC.

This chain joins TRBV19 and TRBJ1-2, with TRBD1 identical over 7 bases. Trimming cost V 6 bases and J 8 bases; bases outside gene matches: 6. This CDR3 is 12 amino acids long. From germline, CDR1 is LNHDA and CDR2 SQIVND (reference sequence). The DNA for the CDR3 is TGTGCCAGTAGCAGACAGGGTAGAGGCTACACCTTC. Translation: CASSRQGRGYTF. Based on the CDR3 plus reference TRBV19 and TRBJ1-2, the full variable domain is DGGITQSPKYLFRKEGQNVTLSCEQNLNHDAMYWYRQDPGQGLRLIYYSQIVNDFQKGDIAEGYSVSREKKESFPLTVTSAQKNPTAFYLCASSRQGRGYTFGSGTRLTVV.